This passage covers 32 T cell receptor beta chains from one sample sequenced in a study of shared clonotypes between healthy human individuals. Sequenced by immunoSEQ multiplex PCR; TCRdb stores in-frame clones only, minus some. Of 2 million to 2.5 million clones listed, 95% are singletons. Input material: naive CD4+ T cells sorted from blood. The sample's subset: CD45RA+ positively selected. The receptors originated from a man aged 18-30 years in good health.

J is TRBJ2-7 and V is TRBV10-3; the match to TRBD1 covers 8 bases. The J segment lost 1 base and the V segment lost 7 bases, leaving 6 bases of the junction unmatched. The CDR3 is 14 residues long. Germline CDR1 is ENHRY and CDR2 is SYGVKD. CDR3 amino acids: CAINKGTGSYEQYF. In DNA form, the CDR3 reads TGTGCCATCAATAAGGGGACAGGTTCCTACGAGCAGTACTTC.

This clone was seen just once. V and J are TRBV29-1 and TRBJ2-5; D perhaps matches TRBD1 (5 bases). The V end lost 2 bases, the J end lost 5 bases, and 9 bases lay between the germline ends. The CDR3 totals 12 residues. Per germline, CDR1 SQVTM and CDR2 ANQGSEA. CDR3 nucleotides: TGCAGCGTTGAAAAGGGGTCCGAGACCCAGTACTTC. As protein: CSVEKGSETQYF.

This clone was observed a single time. The V call is TRBV12-5, the J call TRBJ2-7; 9 positions match TRBD1. The CDR3 spans 14 residues. CDR1 is LGHNT, CDR2 FRNRAP, per germline. V lost 7 bases, J lost 2 bases, and 6 bases stayed unmatched. The CDR3 DNA reads TGTGCTAGTGTCCGGGGGACAGGGACCTACGAGCAGTACTTC. Protein sequence: CASVRGTGTYEQYF.

This sequence joins TRBV27 and TRBJ1-5; D is ambiguous. This CDR3 contains 17 residues. Trimming took 6 bases from V and 0 from J, leaving 18 bases between them. Looked up from germline, CDR1 is MNHEY and CDR2 is SMNVEV (reference sequence). The CDR3 protein is CASSPPGVSDSNQPQHF. CDR3 nucleotide sequence: TGTGCCAGCAGCCCGCCGGGCGTATCGGATAGCAATCAGCCCCAGCATTTT.

The rearrangement uses TRBV5-6 and TRBJ2-7; TRBD1 matches at 10 bases. Germline lookup yields CDR1 SGHDT and CDR2 YYEEEE. V lost 4 bases, J lost 0 bases, and 7 bases stayed unmatched. CDR3 length: 16 amino acids. The CDR3 spells CASSPTGGPLSYEQYF. The CDR3 bases are TGTGCCAGCAGCCCGACAGGGGGCCCCCTCTCCTACGAGCAGTACTTC.

The chain combines TRBV5-8 with TRBJ1-3; D not resolved. Germline values: CDR1 SGHTS, CDR2 YDEGEE. The CDR3 has 16 residues. V lost 0 bases to trimming and J lost 0 bases, with 10 bases between them. The CDR3 DNA follows: TGTGCCAGCAGCTTGGCCAAAGTGAGCTCTGGAAACACCATATATTTT. Protein product: CASSLAKVSSGNTIYF.

The rearrangement links TRBV2 to TRBJ2-5; D is ambiguous. V shed 11 bases and J shed 1 base, with 11 bases lying between them. The germline CDR1 and CDR2 sequences are SNHLY and FYNNEI. The CDR3 spans 12 residues. CDR3 in amino acids: CAGALTQETQYF. The CDR3 DNA reads TGTGCCGGAGCATTGACCCAAGAGACCCAGTACTTC.

This clone was recorded once. The chain recombines TRBV9 with TRBJ1-5, with TRBD1 identical over 7 bases. This CDR3 spans 15 amino acids. Germline assignment: CDR1 SGDLS and CDR2 YYNGEE. The ends lost 0 bases at V and 5 bases at J; junction bases unmatched: 5. The CDR3 DNA reads as TGTGCCAGCAGCGTAGGGGGACAGACGGATCAGCCCCAGCATTTT. This gives the protein CASSVGGQTDQPQHF.

The rearrangement uses TRBV6-5 and TRBJ2-7; no clear D. V shed 10 bases and J shed 4 bases, with 8 bases lying between them. The germline V gene has CDR1 MNHEY and CDR2 SVGAGI. The CDR3 consists of 10 residues. The CDR3 here is CATFYYEQYF. The CDR3 region has the DNA TGTGCCACCTTTTATTACGAGCAGTACTTC.

The chain joins TRBV2 to TRBJ2-7; weak D call: TRBD2 (5 bases). The CDR3 is made up of 18 amino acids. From germline, CDR1 is SNHLY and CDR2 FYNNEI. Trimming took off 1 base at V and 0 bases at J, with 19 bases between the two ends. Here the CDR3 reads CASSEGLPTRAYSYEQYF. CDR3 DNA sequence: TGTGCCAGCAGTGAAGGACTTCCTACGCGGGCATACTCCTACGAGCAGTACTTC.

This chain connects TRBV4-2 to TRBJ2-1; 7 bases fit TRBD2. CDR1 is LGHNA, CDR2 YNFKEQ, per germline. V dropped 0 bases and J dropped 2; count of bases not matched to a gene: 4. The CDR3 is 16 residues long. CDR3 sequence: CASSQDSGFAYNEQFF. The CDR3 coding sequence is TGTGCCAGCAGCCAAGATAGCGGGTTTGCCTACAATGAGCAGTTCTTC.

CDR3 loop: CAISDLASGKEGNIQYF. CDR3 bases: TGTGCCATCAGTGATCTCGCCAGCGGGAAAGAGGGGAACATTCAGTACTTC. This chain connects TRBV10-3 to TRBJ2-4, with 7 bases lining up with TRBD2. This CDR3 is 17 amino acids long. Germline CDR1 reads ENHRY; CDR2 reads SYGVKD. Germline trimming cut 3 bases from V and 7 bases from J; bases unmatched to any gene: 15.

The rearrangement links TRBV19 to TRBJ2-1; D may be TRBD1 (7 bases). With 9 bases removed from V and 8 bases from J, the gap between germline ends came to 17 bases. The length of the CDR3 is 13 residues. Germline V CDR1 and CDR2: LNHDA, SQIVND (reference sequence). The CDR3 here is CASRGRMGDEQFF. The CDR3, as DNA: TGTGCCAGCAGGGGGAGGATGGGAGATGAGCAGTTCTTC.

This chain uses TRBV29-1 with TRBJ1-3; D ambiguous. CDR3 length: 12 amino acids. V dropped 0 bases and J dropped 4 bases, with 4 bases sitting between them. Germline CDR1 SQVTM, CDR2 ANQGSEA. In nucleotides, the CDR3 is TGCAGCGTTGAAGATCGCGGAAACACCATATATTTT. This codes for CSVEDRGNTIYF.

The gene calls are TRBV7-9 and TRBJ1-6; a possible D gene is TRBD1 (5 bases). V was cut by 5 bases and J by 7 bases, with 18 bases left in between. Germline CDR1 reads SEHNR; CDR2 reads FQNEAQ (reference sequence). The CDR3 contains 16 residues. CDR3 in DNA: TGTGCCAGCAGCCCTACTCAGTCAGGGAGCAATTCACCCCTCCACTTT. Protein product: CASSPTQSGSNSPLHF. Looking up the rest from reference TRBV7-9 and TRBJ1-6 gives the full variable domain: DTGVSQNPRHKITKRGQNVTFRCDPISEHNRLYWYRQTLGQGPEFLTYFQNEAQLEKSRLLSDRFSAERPKGSFSTLEIQRTEQGDSAMYLCASSPTQSGSNSPLHFGNGTRLTVT.

This clone was seen once. The chain links TRBV6-1 to TRBJ2-5, with 12 bases matching TRBD1. Unmatched junction bases numbered 7, after V lost 4 bases and J lost 4 bases. The CDR3 is made up of 16 amino acids. Germline CDR1 and CDR2: MNHNS and SASEGT. The CDR3 coding sequence is TGTGCCAGCAGTGTCGGGACAGGGGGCTTCCCAGAGACCCAGTACTTC. Amino acid sequence: CASSVGTGGFPETQYF.

Only one count was recorded for this clone. The genes are TRBV5-4 and TRBJ1-3; D might be TRBD1 (5 bases). Germline values: CDR1 SGHNT, CDR2 YYREEE (reference sequence). Trimming removed 4 bases at V and 0 bases at J, with 11 bases between. This CDR3 has 15 residues. The CDR3 reads CASSRVDSSGNTIYF. For the CDR3, the DNA is TGTGCCAGCAGCCGGGTAGACAGCTCTGGAAACACCATATATTTT.

The chain couples TRBV28 to TRBJ2-4, with TRBD2 matching 10 bases. Germline V lookup: CDR1 MDHEN, CDR2 SYDVKM. The CDR3 runs to 15 residues. J was trimmed by 9 bases and V by 5 bases; bases with no gene match: 10. CDR3 in amino acids: CASSPGTSAVGIQYF. CDR3 nucleotides: TGTGCCAGCAGTCCCGGGACTAGCGCCGTGGGCATTCAGTACTTC.

Details on this clone: Other DNA sequences in this sample translate to the same CDR3. This chain connects TRBV30 to TRBJ1-4; D remains ambiguous. Per the germline V gene, CDR1 is GTSNPN and CDR2 is SVGIG (reference sequence). V lost 0 bases, J lost 4 bases, and 9 bases lay in between. The CDR3 consists of 14 residues. The CDR3 nucleotides read TGTGCCTGGAGTGTTGGACGGAGTAATGAAAAACTGTTTTTT. Amino acid sequence: CAWSVGRSNEKLFF.

Concerning this clone: The sample contains more than one DNA sequence encoding this CDR3. This chain connects TRBV9 to TRBJ2-5, with D unclear. This CDR3 region has 14 residues. The germline V gene encodes CDR1 SGDLS and CDR2 YYNGEE. V was clipped by 0 bases and J by 4 bases, with 10 bases between them. Written as DNA, the CDR3 is TGTGCCAGCAGCGTAGGGGGATCTGGAGAGACCCAGTACTTC. Residues: CASSVGGSGETQYF.

This clone was picked up one time. The V call is TRBV6-5, the J call TRBJ2-7, with D maybe TRBD2 (7 bases). Trimming shortened V by 6 bases and J by 5 bases, and 11 bases separated the two germline ends. The germline V gene encodes CDR1 MNHEY and CDR2 SVGAGI. This CDR3 contains 12 residues. The CDR3 loop is CASSRGGDEQYF. CDR3 DNA: TGTGCCAGCAGCCGAGGGGGGGACGAGCAGTACTTC.

The chain uses TRBV15 and TRBJ1-1; D not certain. This CDR3 is built from 15 residues. Germline-derived CDR1 and CDR2 are LNHNV and YYDKDF (reference sequence). Trimming took 0 bases from V and 0 from J, leaving 8 bases between them. CDR3 DNA: TGTGCCACCAGCAGAGATTCAGGCCTGAACACTGAAGCTTTCTTT. Residues: CATSRDSGLNTEAFF.

The V call is TRBV6-5, the J call TRBJ1-1; D gene unclear. Trimming left V 10 bases short and J 7 bases short, with 13 bases between. The V gene's germline CDR1 is MNHEY and CDR2 SVGAGI. This CDR3 is 11 amino acids long. In DNA, the CDR3 is TGTGCCACGCTTAGAAACCGTGAAGCTTTCTTT. Protein sequence: CATLRNREAFF.

CDR3 coding DNA: TGTGCCAGCAGCCAAGATGGGACCTCCTACGAGCAGTACTTC. Its protein product is CASSQDGTSYEQYF. The chain couples TRBV11-2 to TRBJ2-7; D is tentatively TRBD1 or TRBD2 (5 bases each). The CDR3 has 14 amino acids. CDR1 and CDR2 (germline): SGHAT, FQNNGV. V lost 5 bases and J lost 0, with 11 bases in between.

Details on this clone: The same CDR3 arises from other DNA sequences in this sample as well. The chain carries TRBV20-1 and TRBJ1-2; D unclear. CDR1 and CDR2 from the germline V gene are DFQATT and SNEGSKA (reference sequence). The CDR3 spans 11 residues. With 2 bases removed from V and 5 bases from J, the gap between germline ends came to 6 bases. CDR3 coding DNA: TGCAGTGCTAGACAAGATTATGGCTACACCTTC. Its translation is CSARQDYGYTF.

The V and J genes are TRBV2 and TRBJ1-1; D is uncertain. In germline, CDR1 is SNHLY, CDR2 FYNNEI. The CDR3 extends over 13 amino acids. V was cut by 7 bases and J by 4 bases, with 13 bases left in between. The CDR3: CASTNQLGTEAFF. The CDR3 DNA follows: TGTGCCAGCACCAACCAGCTGGGCACTGAAGCTTTCTTT.

Here the CDR3 reads CAYKLYTTNEKLFF. In nucleotides, the CDR3 is TGTGCCTACAAACTCTATACAACTAATGAAAAACTGTTTTTT. The rearrangement joins TRBV30 to TRBJ1-4; no reliable D call. The CDR3 spans 14 residues. Germline values: CDR1 GTSNPN, CDR2 SVGIG (reference sequence). Trimming removed 7 bases from V and 0 bases from J, with 12 bases in between.

The chain couples TRBV30 to TRBJ1-1, with D unresolved. The CDR3 consists of 14 residues. Germline V CDR1 and CDR2: GTSNPN, SVGIG (reference sequence). Trimming cost V 0 bases and J 10 bases, with 18 bases left between them. For the CDR3, the DNA is TGTGCCTGGAGTGTAGGATCCACGGCTGCTGGAGCTTTCTTT. Its translation: CAWSVGSTAAGAFF.

V and J are TRBV21-1 and TRBJ2-7. TRBV21-1 is deemed a pseudogene. This CDR3 contains 15 residues. CDR3 amino acids: CASSQPGPSNYEQYF. The CDR3 nucleotides are TGTGCCAGCAGTCAACCGGGACCGTCAAATTACGAGCAGTACTTC.

V usage is TRBV4-1 and J usage is TRBJ2-3, with TRBD2 matching 16 bases. The V gene end was trimmed by 0 bases and the J gene end by 4 bases; junction bases not matched to a gene: 13. Per the germline V gene, CDR1 is MGHRA and CDR2 is YSYEKL. The CDR3 length is 21 residues. The CDR3 loop reads CASSQEPPGTSGRAGADTQYF. The DNA for the CDR3 is TGCGCCAGCAGCCAAGAACCCCCTGGGACTAGCGGGAGGGCCGGGGCAGATACGCAGTATTTT.

This chain links TRBV28 with TRBJ2-7, with TRBD2 matching 11 bases. This CDR3 is built from 15 residues. The germline V gene has CDR1 MDHEN and CDR2 SYDVKM. Unmatched junction bases numbered 7, after V lost 6 bases and J lost 3 bases. Here the CDR3 reads CASSLGTSGNYEQYF. The CDR3 region has the DNA TGTGCCAGCAGCTTGGGGACTAGCGGTAACTACGAGCAGTACTTC.

The chain carries TRBV5-1 and TRBJ2-1, with 8 bases aligning to TRBD2. Trimming cost V 5 bases and J 4 bases; bases outside gene matches: 8. This CDR3 has 15 residues. In germline, CDR1 is SGHRS, CDR2 YFSETQ. The CDR3 loop reads CASSGTGLEYNEQFF. CDR3 coding DNA: TGCGCCAGCAGTGGGACGGGACTAGAGTACAATGAGCAGTTCTTC.